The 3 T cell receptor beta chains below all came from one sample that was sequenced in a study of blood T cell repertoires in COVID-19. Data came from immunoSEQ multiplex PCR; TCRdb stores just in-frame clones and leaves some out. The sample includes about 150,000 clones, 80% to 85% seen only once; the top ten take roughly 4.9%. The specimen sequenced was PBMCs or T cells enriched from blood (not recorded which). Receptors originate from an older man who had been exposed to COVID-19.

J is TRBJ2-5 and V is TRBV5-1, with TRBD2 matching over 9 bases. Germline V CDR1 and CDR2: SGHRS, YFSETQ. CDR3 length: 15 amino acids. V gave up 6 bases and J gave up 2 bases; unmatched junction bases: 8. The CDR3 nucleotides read TGCGCCAGCACTGTCCTAGCGGGGATACAAGAGACCCAGTACTTC. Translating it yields CASTVLAGIQETQYF.

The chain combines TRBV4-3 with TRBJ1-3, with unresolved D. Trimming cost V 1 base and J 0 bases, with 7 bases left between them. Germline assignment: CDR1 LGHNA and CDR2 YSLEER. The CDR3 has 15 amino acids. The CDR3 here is CASSQGANSGNTIYF. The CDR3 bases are TGCGCCAGCAGCCAAGGGGCGAACTCTGGAAACACCATATATTTT.

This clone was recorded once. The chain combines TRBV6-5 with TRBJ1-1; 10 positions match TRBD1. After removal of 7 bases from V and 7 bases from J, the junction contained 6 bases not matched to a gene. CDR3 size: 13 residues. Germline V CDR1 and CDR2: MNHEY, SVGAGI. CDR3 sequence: CASTTGGRIEAFF. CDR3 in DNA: TGTGCCAGCACGACAGGGGGCCGAATTGAAGCTTTCTTT.